Listed below are T cell receptor beta chains from one sample, sequenced in a study of blood T cell repertoires in COVID-19. Some clones are missing from TCRdb's copy, which holds only in-frame ones; the method was immunoSEQ multiplex PCR. The sample records a few hundred thousand clones, around 85% being singletons. Sequencing input: peripheral blood. These receptors were taken from a woman aged 45 to 65 with acute or convalescent COVID-19. Each CDR3 is given with its conserved first and last residue. The order of the fields is J gene, D gene, clone size, V gene, CDR3 protein, CDR3 DNA. A D gene is named only where the DNA matches it firmly. Size is omitted from some rows. Given values are once, few, many or a class for expanded clones.

j_gene: TRBJ1-5
d_gene: TRBD1
abundance: NA
v_gene: TRBV19
CDR3aa: CASSGDRDQPQHF
CDR3nt: TGTGCCAGTAGTGGGGACAGGGATCAGCCCCAGCATTTT

j_gene: TRBJ1-1
d_gene: NA
abundance: NA
v_gene: TRBV13
CDR3aa: CASSVQGRGTEAFF
CDR3nt: TGTGCCAGCAGCGTCCAGGGGAGGGGGACTGAAGCTTTCTTT

j_gene: TRBJ1-4
d_gene: TRBD1
abundance: once
v_gene: TRBV7-8
CDR3aa: CASSQHPRDRAFATNEKLFF
CDR3nt: TGTGCCAGCAGCCAACACCCTCGGGACAGGGCCTTTGCAACTAATGAAAAACTGTTTTTT

j_gene: TRBJ1-2
d_gene: NA
abundance: few
v_gene: TRBV18
CDR3aa: CASSPPAGPPNYGYTF
CDR3nt: TGTGCCAGCTCACCACCCGCAGGTCCCCCTAACTATGGCTACACCTTC

j_gene: TRBJ2-1
d_gene: TRBD2
abundance: NA
v_gene: TRBV5-1
CDR3aa: CASSLGLAGSSYNEQFF
CDR3nt: TGCGCCAGCAGCTTGGGACTAGCGGGGAGCTCCTACAATGAGCAGTTCTTC

j_gene: TRBJ1-5
d_gene: NA
abundance: NA
v_gene: TRBV2
CDR3aa: CASSDRARNQPQHF
CDR3nt: TGTGCCAGCAGTGACAGGGCCCGGAATCAGCCCCAGCATTTT

j_gene: TRBJ2-1
d_gene: NA
abundance: NA
v_gene: TRBV7-2
CDR3aa: CASSPPRARHNEQFF
CDR3nt: TGTGCCAGCAGCCCCCCCCGCGCTCGCCACAATGAGCAGTTCTTC

j_gene: TRBJ2-6
d_gene: TRBD1
abundance: NA
v_gene: TRBV19
CDR3aa: CASSIRGDRGLSGANVLTF
CDR3nt: TGTGCCAGTAGTATCAGGGGAGACAGGGGGCTCTCTGGGGCCAACGTCCTGACTTTC

j_gene: TRBJ1-1
d_gene: TRBD1
abundance: NA
v_gene: TRBV5-1
CDR3aa: CASSLGNRGYAEAFF
CDR3nt: TGCGCCAGCAGCTTGGGGAACAGGGGGTACGCTGAAGCTTTCTTT

j_gene: TRBJ2-7
d_gene: NA
abundance: NA
v_gene: TRBV19
CDR3aa: CASSTQVQQYF
CDR3nt: TGTGCCAGTAGTACACAGGTTCAGCAGTACTTC

j_gene: TRBJ2-3
d_gene: TRBD2
abundance: NA
v_gene: TRBV9
CDR3aa: CASSPRGGTSGAGTQYF
CDR3nt: TGTGCCAGCAGCCCCAGAGGAGGGACTAGCGGGGCTGGCACGCAGTATTTT

j_gene: TRBJ1-6
d_gene: NA
abundance: once
v_gene: TRBV6-1
CDR3aa: CASSENHMAINSPLHF
CDR3nt: TGTGCCAGCAGTGAAAATCATATGGCCATTAATTCACCCCTCCACTTT

j_gene: TRBJ2-1
d_gene: TRBD1
abundance: once
v_gene: TRBV7-2
CDR3aa: CASSPRGQGGLNEQFF
CDR3nt: TGTGCCAGCAGCCCGCGGGGACAGGGAGGATTAAATGAGCAGTTCTTC

j_gene: TRBJ1-3
d_gene: NA
abundance: NA
v_gene: TRBV2
CDR3aa: CASSDVREAGNTIYF
CDR3nt: TGTGCCAGCAGTGATGTACGGGAAGCTGGAAACACCATATATTTT

j_gene: TRBJ2-5
d_gene: TRBD2
abundance: NA
v_gene: TRBV24-1
CDR3aa: CATSDPLAGGETQYF
CDR3nt: TGTGCCACCAGTGACCCTCTAGCGGGAGGAGAGACCCAGTACTTC

j_gene: TRBJ1-3
d_gene: TRBD1
abundance: NA
v_gene: TRBV18
CDR3aa: CASSPLQGAYGNTIYF
CDR3nt: TGTGCCAGCTCACCACTTCAGGGGGCGTATGGAAACACCATATATTTT

j_gene: TRBJ2-7
d_gene: NA
abundance: NA
v_gene: TRBV19
CDR3aa: CASSMPSTYEQYF
CDR3nt: TGTGCCAGTAGTATGCCTAGCACCTACGAGCAGTACTTC

j_gene: TRBJ1-3
d_gene: NA
abundance: NA
v_gene: TRBV28
CDR3aa: CASSLWAGISSGNTIYF
CDR3nt: TGTGCCAGCAGTTTATGGGCGGGGATAAGCTCTGGAAACACCATATATTTT

j_gene: TRBJ1-1
d_gene: NA
abundance: few
v_gene: TRBV6-2/TRBV6-3
CDR3aa: CASSGAGTGNTEAFF
CDR3nt: TGTGCCAGCAGCGGGGCGGGGACTGGGAACACTGAAGCTTTCTTT

j_gene: TRBJ1-5
d_gene: NA
abundance: NA
v_gene: TRBV12-3/TRBV12-4
CDR3aa: CASSFQYQPQHF
CDR3nt: TGTGCCAGCAGTTTCCAATATCAGCCCCAGCATTTT

j_gene: TRBJ1-2
d_gene: NA
abundance: NA
v_gene: TRBV5-4
CDR3aa: CASSLMSPTNGYTF
CDR3nt: TGTGCCAGCAGCTTAATGTCCCCCACAAATGGCTACACCTTC

j_gene: TRBJ1-6
d_gene: NA
abundance: NA
v_gene: TRBV4-2
CDR3aa: CASSQSGYNSPLHF
CDR3nt: TGTGCCAGCAGCCAATCAGGGTATAATTCACCCCTCCACTTT

j_gene: TRBJ1-1
d_gene: TRBD1
abundance: NA
v_gene: TRBV11-2
CDR3aa: CASSGQGLNTEAFF
CDR3nt: TGTGCCAGCAGTGGACAGGGGTTGAACACTGAAGCTTTCTTT

j_gene: TRBJ1-2
d_gene: TRBD1
abundance: few
v_gene: TRBV2
CDR3aa: CANTTGGWDGYTF
CDR3nt: TGTGCCAATACGACAGGGGGTTGGGATGGCTACACCTTC

j_gene: TRBJ1-1
d_gene: NA
abundance: few
v_gene: TRBV7-9
CDR3aa: CASSRDTNTEAFF
CDR3nt: TGTGCCAGCAGCAGGGACACGAACACTGAAGCTTTCTTT

j_gene: TRBJ1-4
d_gene: NA
abundance: NA
v_gene: TRBV18
CDR3aa: CASSPGGETTNEKLFF
CDR3nt: TGTGCCAGCTCACCAGGAGGAGAGACAACTAATGAAAAACTGTTTTTT

j_gene: TRBJ2-7
d_gene: NA
abundance: NA
v_gene: TRBV10-2
CDR3aa: CASNHRGGEQYF
CDR3nt: TGCGCCAGTAACCACAGGGGGGGGGAGCAGTACTTC

j_gene: TRBJ2-7
d_gene: TRBD2
abundance: NA
v_gene: TRBV5-6
CDR3aa: CASSLKGLAANSYEQYF
CDR3nt: TGTGCCAGCAGCTTGAAGGGACTAGCGGCCAACTCCTACGAGCAGTACTTC

j_gene: TRBJ2-3
d_gene: TRBD2
abundance: NA
v_gene: TRBV6-2/TRBV6-3
CDR3aa: CASSYSILAESTDTQYF
CDR3nt: TGTGCCAGCAGTTACTCCATACTAGCGGAGAGCACAGATACGCAGTATTTT

j_gene: TRBJ2-5
d_gene: TRBD2
abundance: NA
v_gene: TRBV6-1
CDR3aa: CASSEWTSGDQETQYF
CDR3nt: TGTGCCAGCAGCGAATGGACTAGCGGGGACCAAGAGACCCAGTACTTC

j_gene: TRBJ1-2
d_gene: NA
abundance: NA
v_gene: TRBV30
CDR3aa: CAWTREVVYGYTF
CDR3nt: TGTGCCTGGACCAGGGAGGTGGTCTATGGCTACACCTTC

j_gene: TRBJ2-2
d_gene: TRBD1
abundance: NA
v_gene: TRBV5-1
CDR3aa: CASSLEAVQGPNTGELFF
CDR3nt: TGCGCCAGCAGCTTGGAGGCTGTACAGGGGCCGAACACCGGGGAGCTGTTTTTT

j_gene: TRBJ2-3
d_gene: TRBD2
abundance: NA
v_gene: TRBV5-8
CDR3aa: CASSSGLAGVGVDTQYF
CDR3nt: TGTGCCAGCAGCTCCGGACTAGCGGGAGTTGGGGTAGATACGCAGTATTTT

j_gene: TRBJ2-5
d_gene: TRBD2
abundance: NA
v_gene: TRBV3-1/TRBV3-2
CDR3aa: CASSQYPPVGTNQETQYF
CDR3nt: TGTGCCAGCAGCCAATATCCGCCCGTCGGGACTAATCAAGAGACCCAGTACTTC

j_gene: TRBJ1-4
d_gene: TRBD1
abundance: NA
v_gene: TRBV4-1
CDR3aa: CASSQGQGGEKLFF
CDR3nt: TGCGCCAGCAGCCAAGGACAGGGCGGTGAAAAACTGTTTTTT

j_gene: TRBJ1-2
d_gene: NA
abundance: NA
v_gene: TRBV11-2
CDR3aa: CASSLDSDYGYTF
CDR3nt: TGTGCCAGCAGCTTGGACAGCGACTATGGCTACACCTTC

j_gene: TRBJ2-2
d_gene: TRBD1
abundance: NA
v_gene: TRBV10-1
CDR3aa: CASSAGDRGFTGELFF
CDR3nt: TGCGCCAGCAGTGCCGGGGACAGGGGTTTCACCGGGGAGCTGTTTTTT

j_gene: TRBJ2-1
d_gene: NA
abundance: NA
v_gene: TRBV9
CDR3aa: CASSDEEKAGRNEQFF
CDR3nt: TGTGCCAGCAGTGATGAGGAAAAGGCGGGAAGGAATGAGCAGTTCTTC

j_gene: TRBJ2-1
d_gene: NA
abundance: few
v_gene: TRBV6-6
CDR3aa: CASSYVGLPGGEQFF
CDR3nt: TGTGCCAGCAGTTACGTGGGCCTTCCCGGGGGTGAGCAGTTCTTC

j_gene: TRBJ2-3
d_gene: TRBD2
abundance: NA
v_gene: TRBV11-3
CDR3aa: CASSFAGGDTQYF
CDR3nt: TGTGCCAGCAGCTTCGCGGGAGGCGATACGCAGTATTTT

j_gene: TRBJ1-6
d_gene: NA
abundance: NA
v_gene: TRBV25-1
CDR3aa: CASSDMRNSPLHF
CDR3nt: TGTGCCAGCAGTGACATGAGAAATTCACCCCTCCACTTT

j_gene: TRBJ1-3
d_gene: NA
abundance: few
v_gene: TRBV5-1
CDR3aa: CASSEGISGNTIYF
CDR3nt: TGCGCCAGCAGCGAGGGTATATCTGGAAACACCATATATTTT

j_gene: TRBJ1-2
d_gene: NA
abundance: NA
v_gene: TRBV4-3
CDR3aa: CASSQDIPARGYTF
CDR3nt: TGCGCCAGCAGCCAAGATATACCGGCGCGGGGCTACACCTTC

j_gene: TRBJ2-3
d_gene: TRBD1
abundance: NA
v_gene: TRBV6-4
CDR3aa: CASSAQGATDTQYF
CDR3nt: TGTGCCAGCAGTGCACAGGGGGCAACAGATACGCAGTATTTT

j_gene: TRBJ2-5
d_gene: TRBD2
abundance: NA
v_gene: TRBV7-9
CDR3aa: CASSEGTSLQETQYF
CDR3nt: TGTGCCAGCAGCGAAGGGACTAGCCTACAAGAGACCCAGTACTTC

j_gene: TRBJ2-6
d_gene: TRBD1
abundance: NA
v_gene: TRBV2
CDR3aa: CASTRWTGRSSGANVLTF
CDR3nt: TGTGCCAGCACCAGATGGACAGGACGGTCCTCTGGGGCCAACGTCCTGACTTTC

j_gene: TRBJ1-1
d_gene: TRBD1
abundance: NA
v_gene: TRBV29-1
CDR3aa: CSVPGTGMTQAFF
CDR3nt: TGCAGCGTTCCCGGGACAGGGATGACGCAAGCTTTCTTT

j_gene: TRBJ2-2
d_gene: TRBD2
abundance: NA
v_gene: TRBV7-6
CDR3aa: CASSPRGGGTGELFF
CDR3nt: TGTGCCAGCAGTCCACGGGGGGGAGGTACCGGGGAGCTGTTTTTT

j_gene: TRBJ2-7
d_gene: NA
abundance: NA
v_gene: TRBV18
CDR3aa: CASSPPGRGYEQYF
CDR3nt: TGTGCCAGCTCACCACCGGGAAGGGGGTACGAGCAGTACTTC

j_gene: TRBJ2-3
d_gene: TRBD2
abundance: NA
v_gene: TRBV2
CDR3aa: CASSASGGGGTDTQYF
CDR3nt: TGTGCCAGCAGCGCTAGCGGGGGAGGTGGGACAGATACGCAGTATTTT

j_gene: TRBJ2-1
d_gene: TRBD2
abundance: once
v_gene: TRBV13
CDR3aa: CASSPGDYRGNEQFF
CDR3nt: TGTGCCAGCAGCCCGGGGGACTACCGAGGGAATGAGCAGTTCTTC

j_gene: TRBJ1-3
d_gene: TRBD1
abundance: once
v_gene: TRBV7-8
CDR3aa: CASSSGQGEPGNTIYF
CDR3nt: TGTGCCAGCAGCTCTGGACAGGGGGAGCCCGGAAACACCATATATTTT

j_gene: TRBJ2-7
d_gene: NA
abundance: NA
v_gene: TRBV30
CDR3aa: CAWSLRGAEQYF
CDR3nt: TGTGCCTGGAGTCTCCGGGGAGCCGAGCAGTACTTC

j_gene: TRBJ1-1
d_gene: NA
abundance: NA
v_gene: TRBV6-2/TRBV6-3
CDR3aa: CASSLRRRTYTEAFF
CDR3nt: TGTGCCAGCAGTTTAAGGAGGAGGACGTACACTGAAGCTTTCTTT

j_gene: TRBJ2-7
d_gene: TRBD1
abundance: NA
v_gene: TRBV4-1
CDR3aa: CASSQEREGGQGAYEQYF
CDR3nt: TGCGCCAGCAGCCAAGAAAGGGAGGGGGGACAGGGTGCCTACGAGCAGTACTTC

j_gene: TRBJ1-3
d_gene: NA
abundance: NA
v_gene: TRBV12-3/TRBV12-4
CDR3aa: CASRPGERNTIYF
CDR3nt: TGTGCCAGCAGACCAGGGGAGAGGAACACCATATATTTT

j_gene: TRBJ2-5
d_gene: TRBD1
abundance: few
v_gene: TRBV5-1
CDR3aa: CASSTGQGGETQYF
CDR3nt: TGCGCCAGCAGCACCGGACAGGGGGGGGAGACCCAGTACTTC

j_gene: TRBJ1-5
d_gene: TRBD1
abundance: NA
v_gene: TRBV5-1
CDR3aa: CASSPGTGGNQPQHF
CDR3nt: TGCGCCAGCAGCCCCGGGACAGGGGGCAATCAGCCCCAGCATTTT